One T cell receptor (beta chain) is described in this entry. This sample is part of a study of blood T cell repertoires in COVID-19. Study in general: Italy, Spain and the United States were the sources of the convalescent and acute COVID-19 samples.

Methods used by the authors: Using reference gene primer amplification, nucleated cell counts were estimated. This table comes from immunoSEQ multiplex PCR, and its TCRdb copy is limited to in-frame clones, with some not included. V and J calls and clone size follow that table, whereas D and trimming were derived from the DNA. Of hundreds of thousands of clones listed, around 90% are singletons. Trimming shortened V by 9 bases and J by 3 bases, and 14 bases separated the two germline ends. CDR3 length: 13 amino acids. Germline V gene lookup returns CDR1 SEHNR and CDR2 FQNEAQ (reference sequence). Sequences were obtained from peripheral blood. The gene calls are TRBV7-9 and TRBJ1-1; D is undetermined. This TCR came from a woman younger than 30 with acute or convalescent COVID-19. CDR3 sequence: CASRTGLDTEAFF. The CDR3 nucleotides are TGTGCCAGTCGAACGGGATTAGACACTGAAGCTTTCTTT. Full variable domain (rest looked up from reference TRBV7-9 and TRBJ1-1): DTGVSQNPRHKITKRGQNVTFRCDPISEHNRLYWYRQTLGQGPEFLTYFQNEAQLEKSRLLSDRFSAERPKGSFSTLEIQRTEQGDSAMYLCASRTGLDTEAFFGQGTRLTVV.